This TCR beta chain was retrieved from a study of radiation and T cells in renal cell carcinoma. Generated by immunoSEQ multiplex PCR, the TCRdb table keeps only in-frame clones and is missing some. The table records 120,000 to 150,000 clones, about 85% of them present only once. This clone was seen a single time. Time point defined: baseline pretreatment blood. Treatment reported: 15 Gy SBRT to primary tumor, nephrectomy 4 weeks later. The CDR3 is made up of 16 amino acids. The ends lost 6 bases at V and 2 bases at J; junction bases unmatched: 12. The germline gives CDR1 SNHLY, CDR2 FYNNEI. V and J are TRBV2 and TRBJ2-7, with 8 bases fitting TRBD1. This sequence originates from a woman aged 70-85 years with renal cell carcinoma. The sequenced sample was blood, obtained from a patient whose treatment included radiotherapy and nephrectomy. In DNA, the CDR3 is TGTGCCAGCAGGGGGAGGATTGCGACAGGGGCCTACGAGCAGTACTTC. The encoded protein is CASRGRIATGAYEQYF.